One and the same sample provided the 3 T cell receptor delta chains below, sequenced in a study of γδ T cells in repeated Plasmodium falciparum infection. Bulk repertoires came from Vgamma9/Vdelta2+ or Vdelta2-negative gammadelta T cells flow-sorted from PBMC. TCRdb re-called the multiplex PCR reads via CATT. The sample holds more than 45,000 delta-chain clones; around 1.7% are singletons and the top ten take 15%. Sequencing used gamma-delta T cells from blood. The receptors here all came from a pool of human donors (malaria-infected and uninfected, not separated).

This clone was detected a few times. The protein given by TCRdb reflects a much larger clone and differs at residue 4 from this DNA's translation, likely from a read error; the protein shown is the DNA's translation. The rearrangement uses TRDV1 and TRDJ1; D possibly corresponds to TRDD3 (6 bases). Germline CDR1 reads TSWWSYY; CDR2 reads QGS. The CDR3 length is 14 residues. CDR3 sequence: CALKIPWGSGKLIF. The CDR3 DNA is TGTGCACTTAAGATTCCTTGGGGATCTGGTAAACTCATCTTT.

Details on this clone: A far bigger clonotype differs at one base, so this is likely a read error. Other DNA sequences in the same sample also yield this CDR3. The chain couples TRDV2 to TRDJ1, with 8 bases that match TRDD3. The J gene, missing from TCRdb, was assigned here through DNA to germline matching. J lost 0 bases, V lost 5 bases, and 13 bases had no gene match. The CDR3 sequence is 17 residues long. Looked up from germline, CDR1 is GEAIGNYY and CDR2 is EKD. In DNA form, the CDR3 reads TGTGCCTGTGCCCCTTTCTGGGGGAAATCATACACCGATAAACTCATCTTT. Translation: CACAPFWGKSYTDKLIF.

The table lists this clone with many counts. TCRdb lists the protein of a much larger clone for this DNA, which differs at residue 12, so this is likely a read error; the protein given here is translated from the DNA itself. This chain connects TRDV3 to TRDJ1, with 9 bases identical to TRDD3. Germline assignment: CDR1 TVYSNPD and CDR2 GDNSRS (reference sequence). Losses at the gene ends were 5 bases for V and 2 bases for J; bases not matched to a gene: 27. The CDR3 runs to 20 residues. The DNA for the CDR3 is TGTGCCAAGGCCTTCCGCGGTTGGACTGGGGGACACACCTATACCGATAAACTCATCTTT. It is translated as CAKAFRGWTGGHTYTDKLIF.